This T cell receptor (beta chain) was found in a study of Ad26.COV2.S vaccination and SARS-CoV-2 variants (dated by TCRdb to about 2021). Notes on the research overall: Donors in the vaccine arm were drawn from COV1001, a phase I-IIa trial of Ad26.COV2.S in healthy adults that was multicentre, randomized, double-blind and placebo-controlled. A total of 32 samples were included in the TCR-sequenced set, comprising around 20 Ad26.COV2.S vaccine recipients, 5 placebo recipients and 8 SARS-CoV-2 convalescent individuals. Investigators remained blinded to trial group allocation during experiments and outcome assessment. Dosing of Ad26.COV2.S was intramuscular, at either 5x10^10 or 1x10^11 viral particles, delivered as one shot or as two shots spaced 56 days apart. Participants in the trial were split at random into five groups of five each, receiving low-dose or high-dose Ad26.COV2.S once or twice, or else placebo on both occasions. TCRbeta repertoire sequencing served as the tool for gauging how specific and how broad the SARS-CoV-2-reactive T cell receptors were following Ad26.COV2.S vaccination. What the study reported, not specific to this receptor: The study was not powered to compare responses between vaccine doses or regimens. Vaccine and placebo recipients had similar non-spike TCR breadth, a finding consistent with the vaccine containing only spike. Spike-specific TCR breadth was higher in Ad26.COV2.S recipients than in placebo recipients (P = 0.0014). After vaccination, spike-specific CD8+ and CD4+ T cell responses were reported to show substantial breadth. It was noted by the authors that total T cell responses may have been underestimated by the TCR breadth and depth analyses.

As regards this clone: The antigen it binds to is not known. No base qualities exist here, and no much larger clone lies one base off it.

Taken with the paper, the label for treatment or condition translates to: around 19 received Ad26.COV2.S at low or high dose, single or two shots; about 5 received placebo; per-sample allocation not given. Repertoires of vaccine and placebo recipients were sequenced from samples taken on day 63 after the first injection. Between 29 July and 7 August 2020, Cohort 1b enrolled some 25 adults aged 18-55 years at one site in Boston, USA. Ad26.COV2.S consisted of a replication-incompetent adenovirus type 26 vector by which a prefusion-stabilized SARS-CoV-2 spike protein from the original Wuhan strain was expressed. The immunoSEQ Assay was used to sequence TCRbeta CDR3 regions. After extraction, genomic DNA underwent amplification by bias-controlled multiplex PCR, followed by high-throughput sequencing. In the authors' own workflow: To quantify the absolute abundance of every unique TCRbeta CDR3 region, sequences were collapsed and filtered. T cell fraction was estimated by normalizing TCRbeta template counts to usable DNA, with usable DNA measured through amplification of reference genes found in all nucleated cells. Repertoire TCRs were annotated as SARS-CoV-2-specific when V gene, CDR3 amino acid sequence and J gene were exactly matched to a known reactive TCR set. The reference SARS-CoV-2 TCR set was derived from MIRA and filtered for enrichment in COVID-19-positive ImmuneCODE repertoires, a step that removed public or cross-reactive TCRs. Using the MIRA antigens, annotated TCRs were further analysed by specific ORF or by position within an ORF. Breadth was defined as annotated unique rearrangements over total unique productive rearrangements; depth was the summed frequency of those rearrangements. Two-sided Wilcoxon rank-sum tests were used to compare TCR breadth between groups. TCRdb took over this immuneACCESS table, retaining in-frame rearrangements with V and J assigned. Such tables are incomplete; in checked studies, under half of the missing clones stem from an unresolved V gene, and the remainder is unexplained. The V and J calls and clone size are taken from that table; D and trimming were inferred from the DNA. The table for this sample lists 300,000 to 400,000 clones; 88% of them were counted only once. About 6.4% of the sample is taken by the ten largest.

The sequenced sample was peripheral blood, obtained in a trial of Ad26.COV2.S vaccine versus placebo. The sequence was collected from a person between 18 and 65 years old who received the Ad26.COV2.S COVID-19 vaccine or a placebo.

The CDR3 sequence is CASSPGLGTTGELFF. The sequenced DNA is TGTGCCAGCTCACCGGGACTAGGGACCACCGGGGAGCTGTTTTTT. The chain is assembled from TRBV7-9 and TRBJ2-2, with 8 central nucleotides matching TRBD2. Including cysteine and phenylalanine, the CDR3 has 15 amino acids. The only DNA kept is the CDR3, 45 bases in frame from the first base. The germline V end is reduced by 8 bases and the J end by 4 bases; junction bases left unmatched: 9. The germline V gene (reference sequence) yields SEHNR for CDR1 and FQNEAQ for CDR2.